Listed below are T cell receptor beta chains from one sample, sequenced in a study of T cell changes during pregnancy in multiple sclerosis. The method was immunoSEQ multiplex PCR; TCRdb's version includes in-frame clones alone and lacks a portion of them. In the table there are tens of thousands of clones, less than 95% of which are singletons. The sequences come from peripheral blood, collected before pregnancy. Every receptor here comes from a female donor with multiple sclerosis, enrolled in a pregnancy study. The CDR3 runs from the conserved cysteine through the conserved F or W. The D gene is left open where the match is weak. Only part of the rows carry a size: once, few, many, or a class if the clone is expanded.

cdr3_length: 14
v_call: TRBV7-2
clone_size: .
d_call: .
j_call: TRBJ1-3
cdr3_nt: TGTGCCAGCAGCCCGGGACTTTCTGGAAACACCATATATTTT
cdr3_aa: CASSPGLSGNTIYF

cdr3_length: 15
v_call: TRBV18
clone_size: .
d_call: .
j_call: TRBJ1-2
cdr3_nt: TGTGCCAGCTCACCACCGGACAAGTCGTTCTATGGCTACACCTTC
cdr3_aa: CASSPPDKSFYGYTF

cdr3_length: 15
v_call: TRBV7-2
clone_size: .
d_call: .
j_call: TRBJ1-2
cdr3_nt: TGTGCCAGCATTCCCCGGGACATAACTAACTATGGCTACACCTTC
cdr3_aa: CASIPRDITNYGYTF

cdr3_length: 15
v_call: TRBV2
clone_size: .
d_call: .
j_call: TRBJ2-6
cdr3_nt: TGTGCCAGCAGTCTGACTAACTCTGGGGCCAACGTCCTGACTTTC
cdr3_aa: CASSLTNSGANVLTF

cdr3_length: 14
v_call: TRBV28
clone_size: .
d_call: TRBD1
j_call: TRBJ1-2
cdr3_nt: TGTGCCAGCAGTTTATTAGCAGGGGGCTATGGCTACACCTTC
cdr3_aa: CASSLLAGGYGYTF

cdr3_length: 14
v_call: TRBV5-1
clone_size: .
d_call: TRBD1
j_call: TRBJ2-7
cdr3_nt: TGCGCCAGCAGCTCGGGACAGGGACCGTACGAGCAGTACTTC
cdr3_aa: CASSSGQGPYEQYF

cdr3_length: 15
v_call: TRBV10-3
clone_size: .
d_call: TRBD2
j_call: TRBJ2-1
cdr3_nt: TGTGCCATCAGTGAGGGTGGGAGTGGGGGGGGTGAGCAGTTCTTC
cdr3_aa: CAISEGGSGGGEQFF

cdr3_length: 16
v_call: TRBV6-6
clone_size: .
d_call: TRBD2
j_call: TRBJ2-1
cdr3_nt: TGTGCCAGCAGTTGGTTAAGAGCGGGAGCACACAATGAGCAGTTCTTC
cdr3_aa: CASSWLRAGAHNEQFF

cdr3_length: 15
v_call: TRBV18
clone_size: .
d_call: TRBD1
j_call: TRBJ2-2
cdr3_nt: TGTGCCAGCTCATCGACAGGGCCGAACACCGGGGAGCTGTTTTTT
cdr3_aa: CASSSTGPNTGELFF

cdr3_length: 15
v_call: TRBV28
clone_size: .
d_call: TRBD2
j_call: TRBJ2-1
cdr3_nt: TGTGCCAGCAAAGCGGGAGGGAGCTCCTACAATGAGCAGTTCTTC
cdr3_aa: CASKAGGSSYNEQFF

cdr3_length: 14
v_call: TRBV2
clone_size: .
d_call: .
j_call: TRBJ2-1
cdr3_nt: TGTGCCAGCAGTACCCTTCGGGGTCTGAATGAGCAGTTCTTC
cdr3_aa: CASSTLRGLNEQFF

cdr3_length: 15
v_call: TRBV6-5
clone_size: .
d_call: .
j_call: TRBJ2-7
cdr3_nt: TGTGCCAGCAGTTACTCTAGGGGTGTGAGCTACGAGCAGTACTTC
cdr3_aa: CASSYSRGVSYEQYF

cdr3_length: 16
v_call: TRBV9
clone_size: few
d_call: TRBD2
j_call: TRBJ2-2
cdr3_nt: TGTGCCAGCAGCCCTAGGGGTAGCGGGAGAATCGGGGAGCTGTTTTTT
cdr3_aa: CASSPRGSGRIGELFF

cdr3_length: 18
v_call: TRBV6-4
clone_size: .
d_call: .
j_call: TRBJ1-1
cdr3_nt: TGTGCCAGCAGCCGAGCCTGGACAGCCAGTAAACCGAACACTGAAGCTTTCTTT
cdr3_aa: CASSRAWTASKPNTEAFF

cdr3_length: 15
v_call: TRBV9
clone_size: .
d_call: .
j_call: TRBJ1-6
cdr3_nt: TGTGCCAGCAGCGTAGACCAGGGAGGGAGTTCACCCCTCCACTTT
cdr3_aa: CASSVDQGGSSPLHF

cdr3_length: 14
v_call: TRBV6-5
clone_size: .
d_call: TRBD1
j_call: TRBJ2-4
cdr3_nt: TGTGCCAGCAGGCCCGGGACAGGGGAAAACATTCAGTACTTC
cdr3_aa: CASRPGTGENIQYF

cdr3_length: 16
v_call: TRBV5-1
clone_size: .
d_call: TRBD2
j_call: TRBJ2-1
cdr3_nt: TGCGCCAGCAGCTCTACACGGGAGGGCCCTCGGAATGAGCAGTTCTTC
cdr3_aa: CASSSTREGPRNEQFF

cdr3_length: 13
v_call: TRBV19
clone_size: .
d_call: TRBD1
j_call: TRBJ1-4
cdr3_nt: TGTGCCAGTAGTAAGGACAGGGCTGAAAAACTGTTTTTT
cdr3_aa: CASSKDRAEKLFF

cdr3_length: 15
v_call: TRBV7-8
clone_size: .
d_call: TRBD2
j_call: TRBJ2-1
cdr3_nt: TGTGCCAGCACCCCCGCGGGGGTTTCCTACAATGAGCAGTTCTTC
cdr3_aa: CASTPAGVSYNEQFF

cdr3_length: 12
v_call: TRBV4-1
clone_size: .
d_call: .
j_call: TRBJ1-3
cdr3_nt: TGCGCCAGCAGCGAGGAGGGAAACACCATATATTTT
cdr3_aa: CASSEEGNTIYF

cdr3_length: 14
v_call: TRBV6-1
clone_size: few
d_call: .
j_call: TRBJ1-4
cdr3_nt: TGTGCCAGCAGTGAAGCTACGGGGATCGGTAAACTGTTTTTT
cdr3_aa: CASSEATGIGKLFF

cdr3_length: 11
v_call: TRBV20-1
clone_size: .
d_call: .
j_call: TRBJ1-2
cdr3_nt: TGCAGTGTCCAGGGTGGCTATGGCTACACCTTC
cdr3_aa: CSVQGGYGYTF

cdr3_length: 15
v_call: TRBV6-4
clone_size: .
d_call: .
j_call: TRBJ1-5
cdr3_nt: TGTGCCAGCAGAGCGGACAGTTATAGCAATCAGCCCCAGCATTTT
cdr3_aa: CASRADSYSNQPQHF

cdr3_length: 14
v_call: TRBV25-1
clone_size: .
d_call: TRBD2
j_call: TRBJ2-7
cdr3_nt: TGTGCCAGCAGTGAATCGGGGGGTGACTACGAGCAGTACTTC
cdr3_aa: CASSESGGDYEQYF

cdr3_length: 16
v_call: TRBV7-2
clone_size: .
d_call: TRBD2
j_call: TRBJ2-1
cdr3_nt: TGTGCCAGCAGCTTAGCGGCGGGGGGGTTATACAATGAGCAGTTCTTC
cdr3_aa: CASSLAAGGLYNEQFF

cdr3_length: 14
v_call: TRBV7-8
clone_size: .
d_call: .
j_call: TRBJ2-7
cdr3_nt: TGTGCCAGCAGCTTAGATTTAGGCGGAAGCCGGCAGTACTTC
cdr3_aa: CASSLDLGGSRQYF

cdr3_length: 11
v_call: TRBV27
clone_size: .
d_call: .
j_call: TRBJ2-2
cdr3_nt: TGTGCCAGCAGGAGCTCTAGGGAGCTGTTTTTT
cdr3_aa: CASRSSRELFF

cdr3_length: 19
v_call: TRBV5-6
clone_size: .
d_call: TRBD2
j_call: TRBJ2-5
cdr3_nt: TGTGCCAGCAGCTTGGCCGGATCGACTAGCGGGGGGGCGGTGGAGACCCAGTACTTC
cdr3_aa: CASSLAGSTSGGAVETQYF

cdr3_length: 17
v_call: TRBV4-2
clone_size: once
d_call: TRBD2
j_call: TRBJ2-3
cdr3_nt: TGTGCCAGCAGCCAAGAGGCTAGCGGGAGTAAAGCAGATACGCAGTATTTT
cdr3_aa: CASSQEASGSKADTQYF

cdr3_length: 12
v_call: TRBV6-5
clone_size: .
d_call: .
j_call: TRBJ1-2
cdr3_nt: TGTGCCAGCTTCCGCCCCGGCTATGGCTACACCTTC
cdr3_aa: CASFRPGYGYTF

cdr3_length: 15
v_call: TRBV9
clone_size: .
d_call: TRBD1
j_call: TRBJ2-7
cdr3_nt: TGTGCCAGCAGCGTAGAAGTTGGGACAGGGGGCGAGCAGTACTTC
cdr3_aa: CASSVEVGTGGEQYF

cdr3_length: 13
v_call: TRBV7-9
clone_size: few
d_call: .
j_call: TRBJ1-5
cdr3_nt: TGTGCCAGCAGCCGCAACGAGGTGTGGCCCCAGCATTTT
cdr3_aa: CASSRNEVWPQHF

cdr3_length: 15
v_call: TRBV15
clone_size: .
d_call: .
j_call: TRBJ2-2
cdr3_nt: TGTGCCACCAGCAGGGACAGGGAGGGATCCGGGGAGCTGTTTTTT
cdr3_aa: CATSRDREGSGELFF

cdr3_length: 14
v_call: TRBV28
clone_size: .
d_call: .
j_call: TRBJ1-2
cdr3_nt: TGTGCCACCCTCCCTTATACCGGTAACTATGGCTACACCTTC
cdr3_aa: CATLPYTGNYGYTF

cdr3_length: 15
v_call: TRBV15
clone_size: .
d_call: TRBD2
j_call: TRBJ2-7
cdr3_nt: TGTGCCACCAGCAGATACGCGACTAGCGGCTACGAGCAGTACTTC
cdr3_aa: CATSRYATSGYEQYF

cdr3_length: 12
v_call: TRBV2
clone_size: .
d_call: TRBD2
j_call: TRBJ2-7
cdr3_nt: TGTGCCAGCAAGCGGGGGATCTACGAGCAGTACTTC
cdr3_aa: CASKRGIYEQYF

cdr3_length: 13
v_call: TRBV7-3
clone_size: .
d_call: TRBD1
j_call: TRBJ1-2
cdr3_nt: TGTGCCAGCAGCGCCGACAGGGTGTACGGCTACACCTTC
cdr3_aa: CASSADRVYGYTF

cdr3_length: 14
v_call: TRBV6-5
clone_size: .
d_call: TRBD1
j_call: TRBJ1-3
cdr3_nt: TGTGCCAGCAGACAGGGGGCGAAGGGAAACACCATATATTTT
cdr3_aa: CASRQGAKGNTIYF

cdr3_length: 14
v_call: TRBV29-1
clone_size: .
d_call: .
j_call: TRBJ1-2
cdr3_nt: TGCAGCGTTGGGGACGACAGGATGGCCGGCGGCTACACCTTC
cdr3_aa: CSVGDDRMAGGYTF

cdr3_length: 13
v_call: TRBV6-1
clone_size: once
d_call: .
j_call: TRBJ1-2
cdr3_nt: TGTGCCAGCAGTGAAGAAGGGGGGGGTGGCTACACCTTC
cdr3_aa: CASSEEGGGGYTF

cdr3_length: 15
v_call: TRBV19
clone_size: once
d_call: TRBD1
j_call: TRBJ1-2
cdr3_nt: TGTGCCAGTAGTCGGGGCCAGGACAGGGCCTATGGCTACACCTTC
cdr3_aa: CASSRGQDRAYGYTF

cdr3_length: 13
v_call: TRBV5-1
clone_size: .
d_call: TRBD1
j_call: TRBJ1-1
cdr3_nt: TGCGCCAGCAGCCCAACAGGGGACACTGAAGCTTTCTTT
cdr3_aa: CASSPTGDTEAFF

cdr3_length: 19
v_call: TRBV5-6
clone_size: once
d_call: TRBD2
j_call: TRBJ2-7
cdr3_nt: TGTGCCAGCAGCTTTTTTAGGGGTAGCGGGCTTAAACTTTCCTACGAGCAGTACTTC
cdr3_aa: CASSFFRGSGLKLSYEQYF

cdr3_length: 18
v_call: TRBV27
clone_size: .
d_call: TRBD1
j_call: TRBJ1-1
cdr3_nt: TGTGCCAGCAGTCGCATCCGGGACAGAAGCTTCCTTGACACTGAAGCTTTCTTT
cdr3_aa: CASSRIRDRSFLDTEAFF

cdr3_length: 14
v_call: TRBV5-4
clone_size: .
d_call: .
j_call: TRBJ2-3
cdr3_nt: TGTGCCAGCAGCTTACAGGGAATCACAGATACGCAGTATTTT
cdr3_aa: CASSLQGITDTQYF

cdr3_length: 12
v_call: TRBV28
clone_size: few
d_call: .
j_call: TRBJ1-2
cdr3_nt: TGTGCCAGCAGTGACAGCATCTCTGGCTACACCTTC
cdr3_aa: CASSDSISGYTF

cdr3_length: 12
v_call: TRBV29-1
clone_size: .
d_call: .
j_call: TRBJ2-7
cdr3_nt: TGCAGCGTTCAGGGCTCGGTATACGAGCAGTACTTC
cdr3_aa: CSVQGSVYEQYF

cdr3_length: 15
v_call: TRBV5-4
clone_size: .
d_call: TRBD1
j_call: TRBJ2-3
cdr3_nt: TGTGCCAGCAGCCTACGACAGGGCTGGGCAGATACGCAGTATTTT
cdr3_aa: CASSLRQGWADTQYF

cdr3_length: 15
v_call: TRBV2
clone_size: .
d_call: .
j_call: TRBJ1-4
cdr3_nt: TGTGCCAGCCTTTCTGAGGTCGCATCAAATGAAAAACTGTTTTTT
cdr3_aa: CASLSEVASNEKLFF